Reported below is one TCR beta chain. The antigen is not known. TCRdb's copy holds only in-frame clones and misses some; the assay was immunoSEQ multiplex PCR. Of about 7,600 clones in the sample, just under 85% were seen once. The CDR3 sequence is 16 residues long. V lost 0 bases, J lost 4 bases, and 7 bases stayed unmatched. Germline V CDR1 and CDR2: SGDLS, YYNGEE. The data were taken from a study of chemoradiotherapy in HPV16-positive cancers. On the study more broadly: A couple of HPV16-positive patients' cells yielded candidate HPV-specific clones and common motifs. General study results and limits: Only a couple of HPV16-positive patients supplied the functional HPV-specificity definition. In HPV16-positive patients, HPV-responsive T-cell expansion tracked better recurrence-free survival.

The chain combines TRBV9 with TRBJ1-2, with 9 bases aligning to TRBD1. Sequenced material: blood, taken from a patient who underwent chemoradiotherapy. This clonotype originated in a human donor with HPV-associated anogenital cancer. CDR3 loop: CASSVEGTGLGYGYTF. The CDR3 nucleotides are TGTGCCAGCAGCGTAGAGGGGACAGGGCTTGGCTATGGCTACACCTTC.